This TCR beta chain is drawn from a study of STAT5B mutations in CD4+ large granular lymphocyte leukemia. Using immunoSEQ multiplex PCR, the repertoire was profiled, and TCRdb retains in-frame clones only, with some absent. The table shows over 25,000 clones, with under 85% occurring only once. Trimming removed 5 bases at V and 1 base at J, with 14 bases between. From germline, CDR1 is SGHTA and CDR2 FQGNSA. The CDR3 has 15 residues. Only a few counts were recorded for this clone. Its target is unknown. Overall study findings and caveats: Compared with healthy controls (2/35), patient top clones favored TRBV06 (8/27).

Specimen: CD4+ T cells from blood buffy coats. This chain joins TRBV7-2 and TRBJ1-1; unclear D gene. This clonotype originated in a human donor in good health. DNA of the CDR3: TGTGCCAGCAGCCCCGAAGGAAATCAGAACACTGAAGCTTTCTTT. This translates into CASSPEGNQNTEAFF.